Sequencing of this T cell receptor (beta chain) was carried out in a study of T cell repertoires in cytomegalovirus infection. General study findings and limits: Adding up the frequency of public TCR beta families identified people who carried CMV plus the relevant HLA.

A single record per CDR3 protein comes from TCRdb applying MiXCR to the reads. The table includes 250,000 to 300,000 distinct CDR3 sequences, roughly 15% detected once. This clonotype was detected a few times. Its antigen is undetermined. V gave up 6 bases and J gave up 7 bases, with 13 bases separating them. This CDR3 is 12 amino acids long. The clonotype originates from a human donor in good health (CMV status not recorded). Some clones in this sample may be carry-over from other donors' samples. The sequenced sample was PBMCs. The J gene is TRBJ2-7, the V gene TRBV12-3 or TRBV12-4; D gene uncertain. This CDR3 is CASSHDQGEQYF. The CDR3 nucleotides read TGTGCCAGCAGCCACGACCAAGGAGAGCAGTACTTC.